One sample yielded the 30 T cell receptor beta chains listed below, sequenced in a study of blood T cells in healthy people across ages. Through a sample-barcoded 5' primer and a J-beta primer mix, a second PCR was run for about 7 to 12 cycles. MiXCR was run by TCRdb on the 5' RACE reads, yielding one entry per CDR3 protein. The repertoire holds around 1,800,000 distinct CDR3 sequences, with around 42% as singletons. The sample comprised blood. The receptors come from a human donor in good health.

The chain carries TRBV2 and TRBJ2-5, with 8 bases lining up with TRBD1. With 10 bases clipped from V and 3 bases from J, the junction kept 4 bases outside the gene matches. CDR3 length equals 12 residues. CDR1 and CDR2 from the germline V gene are SNHLY and FYNNEI. CDR3 amino acids: CANSDREETQYF. The CDR3 DNA sequence: TGTGCCAACTCGGACAGGGAAGAGACCCAGTACTTC.

There are a few counts of this clonotype. The DNA of the CDR3 is TGTGCCAGCAGTTGGGGCCGTAATACCTACGAGCAGTACTTC. Protein sequence: CASSWGRNTYEQYF. This chain uses TRBV6-2 or TRBV6-3 with TRBJ2-7; TRBD1 is a possible D gene (5 bases). CDR3 size: 14 residues. Per germline, CDR1 MNHEY and CDR2 SVGEGT. V was trimmed by 4 bases and J by 2 bases, leaving 12 bases between them.

V and J are TRBV4-3 and TRBJ1-6; D gene unclear. The length of the CDR3 is 15 residues. V lost 2 bases, J lost 9 bases, and 14 bases lay in between. Germline CDR1 reads LGHNA; CDR2 reads YSLEER. CDR3 nucleotides: TGCGCCAGCAGCCAAACATGGGGTGGAAGTTCACCCCTCCACTTT. Translating gives CASSQTWGGSSPLHF.

This sequence joins TRBV7-9 and TRBJ2-1, with D perhaps TRBD1 (6 bases). Germline assignment: CDR1 SEHNR and CDR2 FQNEAQ (reference sequence). This CDR3 comprises 15 residues. V lost 0 bases and J lost 7, with 13 bases in between. The chain's CDR3 is CASSLAQAGANEQFF. The CDR3 DNA is TGTGCCAGCAGCTTAGCGCAGGCAGGGGCAAATGAGCAGTTCTTC.

This sequence joins TRBV3-1 and TRBJ1-4, with a tentative D call TRBD1 (6 bases). Germline V gene lookup returns CDR1 LGHDT and CDR2 YNNKEL (reference sequence). CDR3 length equals 16 residues. Trimming stripped 1 base from V and 7 bases from J, with 16 bases between. The CDR3: CASSQGSWGAGEKLFF. The CDR3 DNA reads TGTGCCAGCAGCCAAGGGAGTTGGGGGGCCGGTGAAAAACTGTTTTTT.

This clonotype came up many times. The chain uses TRBV10-3 and TRBJ2-6; D call uncertain. With 4 bases removed from V and 6 bases from J, the gap between germline ends came to 4 bases. Per the germline V gene, CDR1 is ENHRY and CDR2 is SYGVKD. The CDR3 is made up of 12 amino acids. For the CDR3, the DNA is TGTGCCATCAGTGCGGTGGCCAACGTCCTGACTTTC. This translates into CAISAVANVLTF.

The table lists this clonotype with a few counts. The chain couples TRBV5-1 to TRBJ2-3; D uncertain. This CDR3 spans 14 amino acids. The V end lost 6 bases, the J end lost 2 bases, and 13 bases lay between the germline ends. From germline, CDR1 is SGHRS and CDR2 YFSETQ. The CDR3 DNA follows: TGCGCCAGCACCGTGCGAAGCCCCACAGATACGCAGTATTTT. This gives the protein CASTVRSPTDTQYF.

The chain recombines TRBV20-1 with TRBJ1-2, with a weak D call TRBD1 (5 bases). CDR1 and CDR2 from the germline V gene are DFQATT and SNEGSKA (reference sequence). V lost 0 bases to trimming and J lost 6 bases, with 17 bases between them. This CDR3 is 15 amino acids long. Here the CDR3 reads CSARDESPGKDGYTF. CDR3 in DNA: TGCAGTGCTAGAGATGAATCCCCAGGGAAGGATGGCTACACCTTC.

This clonotype has just a few counts. V usage is TRBV7-2 and J usage is TRBJ2-1, with D perhaps TRBD1 (5 bases). This CDR3 is 15 amino acids long. Germline CDR1 SGHTA, CDR2 FQGNSA. V lost 1 base, J lost 6 bases, and 13 bases lay in between. The CDR3 protein is CASSLGGHRVNEQFF. CDR3 bases: TGTGCCAGCAGCTTAGGTGGACATCGGGTCAATGAGCAGTTCTTC.

This clonotype was counted at least ten times. This chain joins TRBV11-2 and TRBJ2-7; D possibly corresponds to TRBD2 (6 bases). The CDR3 consists of 13 residues. V was clipped by 5 bases and J by 3 bases, with 11 bases between them. CDR1 is SGHAT, CDR2 FQNNGV, per germline. The CDR3 loop is CASSLQTSYEQYF. The CDR3, as DNA: TGTGCCAGCAGCCTCCAGACTAGCTACGAGCAGTACTTC.

The chain combines TRBV5-6 with TRBJ2-3; D is undetermined. Per germline, CDR1 SGHDT and CDR2 YYEEEE. This CDR3 region has 14 residues. V gave up 4 bases and J gave up 2 bases, with 11 bases separating them. CDR3 loop: CASSQMILTDTQYF. The CDR3 region has the DNA TGTGCCAGCAGCCAAATGATCCTCACAGATACGCAGTATTTT.

This clonotype occurred a few times. The chain combines TRBV5-6 with TRBJ2-5; D may be TRBD2 (6 bases). Trimming removed 3 bases at V and 5 bases at J, with 17 bases between. CDR3 length: 15 amino acids. Germline values: CDR1 SGHDT, CDR2 YYEEEE. The CDR3 region is CASSSVGGGLETQYF. The CDR3 nucleotides read TGTGCCAGCAGCTCCGTGGGGGGTGGGTTGGAGACCCAGTACTTC.

J is TRBJ2-5 and V is TRBV7-2, with D perhaps matching TRBD2 (6 bases). The J call is uncertain, as TRBJ2-1 better fits the DNA end. The CDR3 covers 13 residues. Germline assignment: CDR1 SGHTA and CDR2 FQGNSA. Here the CDR3 DNA reads TGTGCCAGCAGTCTGGACTACCAAGAGACCCAGTTCTTC. Translated, it gives CASSLDYQETQFF.

This clonotype showed up just a few times. The chain is built from TRBV7-6 and TRBJ1-4, with 9 bases aligning to TRBD1. The V gene end was trimmed by 5 bases and the J gene end by 7 bases; junction bases not matched to a gene: 14. The CDR3 loop spans 17 amino acids. Germline V CDR1 and CDR2: SGHVS, FNYEAQ. CDR3 sequence (DNA): TGTGCCAGCAGCCTAACTAGCGCCGGGACAGGGACTGAAAAACTGTTTTTT. This encodes CASSLTSAGTGTEKLFF.

This clonotype was detected only once. A much larger clone is a single base away; this may be a read error. The rearrangement links TRBV20-1 to TRBJ2-1; D tentatively fits TRBD1 or TRBD2 (5 bases each). CDR1 and CDR2 (germline): DFQATT, SNEGSKA (reference sequence). Deletions cut 0 bases from V and 9 bases from J, with 24 bases between. The CDR3 contains 17 residues. CDR3 DNA sequence: TGCAGTGCTAGAGAGGAGGCTCGGGGCAGGCCAACCCGTGAGCAGTTCTTC. This translates into CSAREEARGRPTREQFF.

The chain couples TRBV6-5 to TRBJ1-2, with D possibly TRBD1 on 5 matching bases. From germline, CDR1 is MNHEY and CDR2 SVGAGI. With 2 bases removed from V and 2 bases from J, the gap between germline ends came to 12 bases. This CDR3 is 15 amino acids long. CDR3 nucleotides: TGTGCCAGCAGTTACAACCAGGGATCCAACTATGGCTACACCTTC. Translating gives CASSYNQGSNYGYTF.

This clonotype was recorded once. The rearrangement links TRBV29-1 to TRBJ1-3, with 7 bases aligning to TRBD1. The CDR3 runs 11 residues. Trimming removed 5 bases from V and 8 bases from J; junction bases left unmatched: 3. From germline, CDR1 is SQVTM and CDR2 ANQGSEA. The DNA of the CDR3 is TGCAGCGTTTACAGGGGAGACACCATATATTTT. Amino acid sequence: CSVYRGDTIYF.

CDR3 bases: TGTGCCAGCAGCTTACCTGGACAGGGAACTAATCAGCCCCAGCATTTT. Amino acids: CASSLPGQGTNQPQHF. This chain uses TRBV12-3 or TRBV12-4 with TRBJ1-5; 8 positions match TRBD1. The CDR3 contains 16 residues. The V gene end was trimmed by 6 bases and the J gene end by 4 bases; junction bases not matched to a gene: 11.

The chain's CDR3 is CASLPGRLRTYEQYF. The CDR3 nucleotides are TGTGCCAGCCTCCCAGGCCGACTCCGAACCTACGAGCAGTACTTC. The gene calls are TRBV28 and TRBJ2-7; the D is unclear. V was trimmed by 8 bases and J by 2 bases, leaving 19 bases between them. CDR1 and CDR2 (germline): MDHEN, SYDVKM. The CDR3 contains 15 residues.

This sequence joins TRBV5-1 and TRBJ1-6, with D possibly matching TRBD1 (6 bases). Germline V gene data show CDR1 as SGHRS and CDR2 as YFSETQ. The CDR3 extends over 15 amino acids. Trimming cost V 4 bases and J 11 bases, with 19 bases left between them. CDR3 nucleotide sequence: TGCGCCAGCAGCCCCTCTATGTCGGCAGGGGCACCCCTCCACTTT. Its translation is CASSPSMSAGAPLHF.

The V and J genes are TRBV27 and TRBJ2-4, with D possibly being TRBD1 (5 bases). The J call may be mistaken, given a closer DNA end match to TRBJ2-7. The CDR3 has 16 residues. Germline V gives CDR1 MNHEY, CDR2 SMNVEV (reference sequence). CDR3 in DNA: TGTGCCAGCAGTGGGGCAGCGTCCTTTCGGAACTACGAGCAGTACTTC. Translating it yields CASSGAASFRNYEQYF.

This clonotype appeared a few times. DNA of the CDR3: TGCAGCGTTGAAGAAGGGCGCTTTTACGGTGAAAAACTGTTTTTT. It specifies CSVEEGRFYGEKLFF. V gene TRBV29-1 combines with J gene TRBJ1-4, with D unclear. Germline CDR1 SQVTM, CDR2 ANQGSEA. The CDR3 loop spans 15 amino acids. Trimming took 0 bases from V and 7 from J, leaving 15 bases between them.

J is TRBJ2-1 and V is TRBV12-3 or TRBV12-4; tentatively, D is TRBD2 (7 bases). With 5 bases removed from V and 8 bases from J, the gap between germline ends came to 25 bases. The CDR3 loop spans 17 amino acids. The CDR3 nucleotides read TGTGCCAGCAGTCACCCACGGGGGGCCCCGTTGAGCCATGAGCAGTTCTTC. This encodes CASSHPRGAPLSHEQFF.

The CDR3 region has the DNA TGCAGCGTTGGTAGGGATACGCAGTATTTT. Translation gives CSVGRDTQYF. The chain employs TRBV29-1 and TRBJ2-3; D not certain. CDR3 length: 10 residues. V lost 4 bases to trimming and J lost 6 bases, with 5 bases between them. In germline, CDR1 is SQVTM, CDR2 ANQGSEA.

This clonotype has only one observation. The chain combines TRBV3-1 with TRBJ1-1; TRBD1 might be the D (5 bases). This CDR3 region has 13 residues. The germline V and J ends were trimmed by 3 bases and 6 bases, with 11 bases remaining between them. The germline V gene has CDR1 LGHDT and CDR2 YNNKEL (reference sequence). This CDR3 reads CASSHYRDAEAFF. In DNA, the CDR3 is TGTGCCAGCAGCCATTACCGGGACGCTGAAGCTTTCTTT.

In this sample, this clonotype turned up a few times. The J gene is TRBJ2-4, the V gene TRBV4-3; perhaps TRBD2 as D (5 bases). Germline V lookup: CDR1 LGHNA, CDR2 YSLEER. The germline V and J ends were trimmed by 4 bases and 9 bases, with 16 bases remaining between them. The CDR3 totals 14 residues. The CDR3 region has the DNA TGCGCCAGCAGCCCCCACCGGGGTCTGGGCATTCAGTACTTC. Protein sequence: CASSPHRGLGIQYF.

J is TRBJ2-7 and V is TRBV7-2; D tentatively reads TRBD1 or TRBD2 (5 bases each). The end of the DNA aligns better with TRBJ2-5, so the J call may be wrong. Germline assignment: CDR1 SGHTA and CDR2 FQGNSA. The CDR3 sequence is 15 residues long. In DNA, the CDR3 is TGTGCCAGCAGCTTAGTTGGGGCAGGGAGTGAGACCCAGTACTTC. It yields the protein CASSLVGAGSETQYF.

This clonotype was observed at least ten times. This sequence joins TRBV7-2 and TRBJ2-7; D is unresolved. Looked up from germline, CDR1 is SGHTA and CDR2 is FQGNSA. Deletions cut 2 bases from V and 6 bases from J, with 11 bases between. The length of the CDR3 is 13 residues. CDR3: CASSLPPAIEQYF. Here the CDR3 DNA reads TGTGCCAGCAGCTTACCCCCCGCCATCGAGCAGTACTTC.

This clonotype was counted a few times. The chain is built from TRBV29-1 and TRBJ1-2; D is ambiguous. This CDR3 spans 13 amino acids. Trimming stripped 6 bases from V and 6 bases from J, with 17 bases between. Germline CDR1 and CDR2: SQVTM and ANQGSEA. The CDR3 bases are TGCAGCGTCGGGTCGTGGCCGGCTAATGGCTACACCTTC. It codes for CSVGSWPANGYTF.

Turning to this clonotype: One end of the junction fails to match germline, which may point to a read error. CDR3 sequence reads: CASSLGREKETQYF. CDR3 bases: TGCGCCAGCAGCTTAGGTCGGGAAAAAGAGACCCAGTACTTC. V gene TRBV7-2 combines with J gene TRBJ2-7; the D gene is possibly TRBD2 (5 bases). The J call may be faulty, since TRBJ2-5 better matches the DNA end. The CDR3 consists of 14 residues. CDR1 is SGHTA and CDR2 is FQGNSA in the germline V gene.